The 32 T cell receptor beta chains below all came from one sample that was sequenced in a study of cytomegalovirus exposure and HLA in healthy donors (dated by TCRdb to 2017 to 2019). The receptor library was made with the immunoSEQ multiplex PCR assay. For the multiplex PCR, a mixture combining 60 forward primers for TCR Vbeta segments and 13 reverse primers for TCR Jbeta segments was used. Not all clones reach the TCRdb copy of this immuneACCESS table, which keeps in-frame sequences only. Checked studies attribute under half of the gap to unresolved V genes and leave the rest unexplained. The sample contains some 88,000 clones, approximately 71% of them found a single time. The top ten constitute about a sixth of the sample. Sequencing input: PBMCs. These receptors all come from a woman aged 18-29 years in good health and CMV-seropositive.

The CDR3 nucleotides are TGTGCCAGCAGTGGGGGGACAGGGGCAGCTAACTATGGCTACACCTTC. Protein sequence: CASSGGTGAANYGYTF. The chain links TRBV28 to TRBJ1-2; 10 positions agree with TRBD1. V was pared by 5 bases and J by 0 bases, with 6 bases of the junction left unmatched. The CDR3 contains 16 residues. Germline CDR1 reads MDHEN; CDR2 reads SYDVKM.

The rearrangement links TRBV30 to TRBJ1-4; no firm D call. The ends were cut back, 1 base at V and 3 bases at J, with 3 bases in the middle. The germline V gene encodes CDR1 GTSNPN and CDR2 SVGIG (reference sequence). The CDR3 extends over 12 amino acids. The CDR3 nucleotides are TGTGCCTGGAGTGCTTCTAATGAAAAACTGTTTTTT. This translates into CAWSASNEKLFF.

The sample holds one count of this clone. The chain employs TRBV6-5 and TRBJ1-2; D is possibly TRBD1 (6 bases). This CDR3 is 16 amino acids long. Germline V CDR1 and CDR2: MNHEY, SVGAGI. The V gene lost 0 bases and the J gene lost 6 bases, with 17 bases spanning the gap. The CDR3 loop is CASSYSDTGIFNGYTF. For the CDR3, the DNA is TGTGCCAGCAGTTACTCGGATACAGGGATTTTTAATGGCTACACCTTC.

This clone occurred once. This sequence joins TRBV14 and TRBJ1-2; D uncertain. Germline lookup yields CDR1 SGHDN and CDR2 FVKESK. Trimming stripped 1 base from V and 4 bases from J, with 19 bases between. This CDR3 is built from 17 residues. The CDR3: CASSQGNSPTGIYGYTF. As DNA, the CDR3 is TGTGCCAGCAGCCAAGGGAACAGCCCCACTGGAATCTATGGCTACACCTTC.

The CDR3 sequence is CASSSRGGYEQYF. CDR3 bases: TGCGCCAGCAGCTCCCGGGGGGGATACGAGCAGTACTTC. This sequence joins TRBV5-1 and TRBJ2-7; TRBD2 aligns across 8 bases. Per germline, CDR1 SGHRS and CDR2 YFSETQ. J lost 4 bases, V lost 3 bases, and 3 bases had no gene match. The CDR3 runs 13 residues.

This chain uses TRBV7-2 with TRBJ2-6; 8 positions agree with TRBD2. Trimming cost V 6 bases and J 2 bases; bases outside gene matches: 3. The CDR3 consists of 15 residues. Germline CDR1 and CDR2: SGHTA and FQGNSA. The CDR3 DNA is TGTGCCAGCAGGACGACTAGCGCTGGGGCCAACGTCCTGACTTTC. It translates to CASRTTSAGANVLTF.

This clone was seen just once. This chain connects TRBV5-4 to TRBJ2-7; 7 nucleotides match TRBD1. The germline CDR1 and CDR2 sequences are SGHNT and YYREEE (reference sequence). The V gene end was trimmed by 4 bases and the J gene end by 2 bases; junction bases not matched to a gene: 9. CDR3 length: 15 amino acids. Written as DNA, the CDR3 is TGTGCCAGCAGCGCCAGACAGGGTAGAACCTACGAGCAGTACTTC. Protein product: CASSARQGRTYEQYF.

Comments on this clone: Other DNA sequences from this sample encode an identical CDR3 as well. The rearrangement joins TRBV4-3 to TRBJ1-3; no reliable D call. The CDR3 is made up of 13 amino acids. CDR1 and CDR2 (germline): LGHNA, YSLEER. Trimming removed 1 base from V and 4 bases from J, with 5 bases in between. This CDR3 reads CASSQGAGNTIYF. Written as DNA, the CDR3 is TGCGCCAGCAGCCAAGGGGCCGGAAACACCATATATTTT.

In regard to this clone: The sample contains more than one DNA sequence encoding this CDR3. The CDR3 is CASSLAGGYEQYF. The CDR3 DNA follows: TGTGCCAGCAGTTTAGCCGGGGGCTACGAGCAGTACTTC. The chain uses TRBV27 and TRBJ2-7, with a possible D match to TRBD2 (6 bases). Trimming pared 2 bases from V and 3 bases from J, leaving 8 bases between. The germline V gene has CDR1 MNHEY and CDR2 SMNVEV (reference sequence). The CDR3 has 13 residues.

Regarding this clone: Because the CDR3 is missing its conserved closing phenylalanine or tryptophan, this is likely a read error. It is unclear where the CDR3 begins or ends on the DNA, so no DNA is shown, and the CDR3 is as TCRdb lists it. The rearrangement uses TRBV9 and TRBJ1-2; the table's TRBD1 call for D was not verified on the DNA. The CDR3 comprises 12 residues, both ends counted. Looked up from germline, CDR1 is SGDLS and CDR2 is YYNGEE. The CDR3 reads CASSGGTGPQLI.

This clone showed up just a few times. V usage is TRBV19 and J usage is TRBJ2-1; 14 bases agree with TRBD2. V lost 3 bases to trimming and J lost 9 bases; unmatched junction nucleotides: 10. Looked up from germline, CDR1 is LNHDA and CDR2 is SQIVND (reference sequence). The CDR3 is 17 residues long. CDR3 region: CASSMALPGLAGGEQFF. Here the CDR3 DNA reads TGTGCCAGTAGTATGGCGTTACCCGGACTAGCGGGAGGTGAGCAGTTCTTC.

The chain has TRBV7-6 and TRBJ2-5; 10 nucleotides line up with TRBD2. Germline CDR1 and CDR2: SGHVS and FNYEAQ. This CDR3 has 18 residues. J gave up 5 bases and V 1 base, and 13 bases lay outside the gene matches. The CDR3 region has the DNA TGTGCCAGCAGCTTAGGGGTCGGAGCGGGGGGGCCGGGGGAGACCCAGTACTTC. Residues: CASSLGVGAGGPGETQYF.

This clone was detected a few times. J is TRBJ1-5 and V is TRBV28; D uncertain. The CDR3 has 16 residues. The ends were cut back, 3 bases at V and 0 bases at J, with 12 bases in the middle. Germline V gene lookup returns CDR1 MDHEN and CDR2 SYDVKM. The CDR3 bases are TGTGCCAGCAGTTTCATTCCGGGTTATAGCAATCAGCCCCAGCATTTT. Amino acid sequence: CASSFIPGYSNQPQHF.

J is TRBJ1-1 and V is TRBV7-9; 12 nucleotides agree with TRBD1. The trim removed 1 base at V and 4 bases at J, leaving 4 bases unmatched. The CDR3 is made up of 16 amino acids. Germline lookup yields CDR1 SEHNR and CDR2 FQNEAQ (reference sequence). CDR3 DNA sequence: TGTGCCAGCAGCTTAGTGATGGGACAGGGGGCCACTGAAGCTTTCTTT. Translating it yields CASSLVMGQGATEAFF.

The gene calls are TRBV7-3 and TRBJ2-1; 8 nucleotides align to TRBD1. The V segment lost 4 bases and the J segment 5 bases; nucleotides outside the gene matches: 13. This CDR3 has 17 residues. Germline CDR1 and CDR2: SGHTA and FQGTGA. The CDR3 reads CASSSVGSWTGHNEQFF. The CDR3 region has the DNA TGTGCCAGCAGCTCCGTAGGGTCATGGACAGGGCACAATGAGCAGTTCTTC.

The chain combines TRBV30 with TRBJ2-5; 8 bases fit TRBD1. The CDR3 is 14 amino acids. Trimming removed 5 bases from V and 4 bases from J; junction bases left unmatched: 9. CDR1 and CDR2 from the germline V gene are GTSNPN and SVGIG (reference sequence). CDR3 amino acids: CAWGGDRGGETQYF. CDR3 in DNA: TGTGCCTGGGGAGGAGACAGGGGAGGAGAGACCCAGTACTTC.

The chain links TRBV9 to TRBJ2-1; 11 bases match TRBD2. The V gene's germline CDR1 is SGDLS and CDR2 YYNGEE. The trim removed 3 bases at V and 5 bases at J, leaving 10 bases unmatched. CDR3 size: 17 residues. CDR3: CASSALINSGRDNEQFF. CDR3 in DNA: TGTGCCAGCAGCGCCCTAATAAATAGCGGGAGGGACAATGAGCAGTTCTTC.

The chain carries TRBV29-1 and TRBJ2-1; 10 positions match TRBD2. There are 14 residues in the CDR3. Germline values: CDR1 SQVTM, CDR2 ANQGSEA. V dropped 7 bases and J dropped 5; count of bases not matched to a gene: 8. The CDR3 bases are TGCAGCGGAAGACTAGCGGGCCTCGACAATGAGCAGTTCTTC. This codes for CSGRLAGLDNEQFF.

The chain carries TRBV11-2 and TRBJ2-7; D remains unclear. The CDR3 covers 14 residues. CDR1 is SGHAT and CDR2 is FQNNGV in the germline V gene. Trimming took off 5 bases at V and 6 bases at J, with 17 bases between the two ends. CDR3 DNA sequence: TGTGCCAGCAGCATTAGAGGAGATTCGGGCGAGCAGTACTTC. It codes for CASSIRGDSGEQYF. Full variable domain (missing parts from reference TRBV11-2 and TRBJ2-7): EAGVAQSPRYKIIEKRQSVAFWCNPISGHATLYWYQQILGQGPKLLIQFQNNGVVDDSQLPKDRFSAERLKGVDSTLKIQPAKLEDSAVYLCASSIRGDSGEQYFGPGTRLTVT.

V gene TRBV15 combines with J gene TRBJ1-5, with 8 bases that match TRBD1. Germline loops: CDR1 LNHNV, CDR2 YYDKDF (reference sequence). This CDR3 has 15 amino acids. V lost 0 bases and J lost 4; bases outside the gene matches: 2. This chain's CDR3 is CATSRDRGPNQPQHF. The DNA of the CDR3 is TGTGCCACCAGCAGAGACAGGGGGCCAAATCAGCCCCAGCATTTT.

The chain has TRBV7-6 and TRBJ1-5, with 7 bases aligning to TRBD1. The CDR3 runs to 15 residues. Per germline, CDR1 SGHVS and CDR2 FNYEAQ. After removal of 5 bases from V and 6 bases from J, the junction contained 10 bases not matched to a gene. This CDR3 reads CASSPSLQGVQPQHF. The CDR3 bases are TGTGCCAGCAGCCCAAGCCTTCAGGGGGTTCAGCCCCAGCATTTT.

The chain employs TRBV7-9 and TRBJ2-2; 9 nucleotides align to TRBD2. The V and J ends lost 5 bases and 6 bases, in that order; junction bases with no gene match: 7. Germline CDR1 reads SEHNR; CDR2 reads FQNEAQ (reference sequence). The CDR3 length is 15 residues. The CDR3 loop is CASSRSAGGPGELFF. Written as DNA, the CDR3 is TGTGCCAGCAGCCGGAGCGCGGGGGGGCCCGGGGAGCTGTTTTTT.

The rearrangement joins TRBV6-5 to TRBJ1-6; 7 positions agree with TRBD1. The CDR3 sequence is 14 residues long. The V and J ends lost 4 bases and 5 bases, in that order; junction bases with no gene match: 2. Germline CDR1 MNHEY, CDR2 SVGAGI. The CDR3 protein is CASSWGQHNSPLHF. CDR3 coding DNA: TGTGCCAGCAGTTGGGGACAGCATAATTCACCCCTCCACTTT.

V usage is TRBV5-6 and J usage is TRBJ2-5; 8 bases align to TRBD1. The trim removed 4 bases at V and 5 bases at J, leaving 10 bases unmatched. The CDR3 covers 15 residues. Germline V CDR1 and CDR2: SGHDT, YYEEEE. Here the CDR3 reads CASSVTGGGLETQYF. In nucleotides, the CDR3 is TGTGCCAGCAGCGTAACAGGGGGAGGTCTTGAGACCCAGTACTTC. The full variable domain, with the rest looked up from reference TRBV5-6 and TRBJ2-5, is DAGVTQSPTHLIKTRGQQVTLRCSPKSGHDTVSWYQQALGQGPQFIFQYYEEEERQRGNFPDRFSGHQFPNYSSELNVNALLLGDSALYLCASSVTGGGLETQYFGPGTRLLVL.

The chain uses TRBV29-1 and TRBJ2-7, with D tentatively TRBD1 (6 bases). CDR1 is SQVTM, CDR2 ANQGSEA, per germline. This CDR3 region has 14 residues. V lost 7 bases to trimming and J lost 0 bases, with 16 bases between them. DNA for the CDR3: TGCAGCGCCGCGCGGACAGCGAGCTCCTACGAGCAGTACTTC. Translating it yields CSAARTASSYEQYF.

This clone was counted a few times. V and J are TRBV29-1 and TRBJ2-5, with a possible D match to TRBD1 (5 bases). The V gene's germline CDR1 is SQVTM and CDR2 ANQGSEA. This CDR3 has 14 residues. V was pared by 1 base and J by 5 bases, with 14 bases between. CDR3 bases: TGCAGCGTTGAAGGGGCCAGGGTCGGGGAGACCCAGTACTTC. As protein: CSVEGARVGETQYF.

This chain links TRBV7-2 with TRBJ2-7; D perhaps matches TRBD2 (6 bases). V was trimmed by 7 bases and J by 1 base, leaving 17 bases between them. The CDR3 runs to 15 residues. CDR1 SGHTA and CDR2 FQGNSA come from the germline V gene. The CDR3 sequence: CASTQGAGRSYEQYF. As DNA, the CDR3 is TGTGCCAGCACTCAAGGAGCGGGTCGGTCCTACGAGCAGTACTTC.

This sequence joins TRBV18 and TRBJ2-3; D remains ambiguous. From germline, CDR1 is KGHSH and CDR2 LQKENI. The CDR3 runs 13 residues. The germline V and J ends were trimmed by 1 base and 5 bases, with 7 bases remaining between them. CDR3 sequence: CASSPLERDTQYF. As DNA, the CDR3 is TGTGCCAGCTCACCACTGGAGCGAGATACGCAGTATTTT.

The V and J genes are TRBV9 and TRBJ2-7, with 10 bases that match TRBD2. The CDR3 spans 16 residues. Germline V gene lookup returns CDR1 SGDLS and CDR2 YYNGEE. With V trimmed by 4 bases and J by 6 bases, 13 bases remained unmatched. The DNA of the CDR3 is TGTGCCAGCAGCCCGACCCGGTCTAGCGGGAGTGGCGAGCAGTACTTC. This encodes CASSPTRSSGSGEQYF. Looking up the rest from reference TRBV9 and TRBJ2-7 gives the full variable domain: DSGVTQTPKHLITATGQRVTLRCSPRSGDLSVYWYQQSLDQGLQFLIQYYNGEERAKGNILERFSAQQFPDLHSELNLSSLELGDSALYFCASSPTRSSGSGEQYFGPGTRLTVT.

The rearrangement uses TRBV6-5 and TRBJ2-5; 9 bases match TRBD2. CDR1 is MNHEY and CDR2 is SVGAGI in the germline V gene. V lost 6 bases, J lost 0 bases, and 5 bases stayed unmatched. The CDR3 is 15 residues long. CDR3 protein: CASSASGANQETQYF. The CDR3 DNA reads as TGTGCCAGCAGCGCTAGCGGGGCCAACCAAGAGACCCAGTACTTC.

For the CDR3, the DNA is TGTGCCAGTAGTATAGGACAGTTGTTGAGCCAACCCCAGCATTTT. Translating gives CASSIGQLLSQPQHF. This rearrangement joins TRBV19 to TRBJ1-5; D possibly corresponds to TRBD1 (5 bases). This CDR3 spans 15 amino acids. Germline CDR1 is LNHDA and CDR2 is SQIVND (reference sequence). V gave up 1 base and J gave up 10 bases, with 17 bases separating them.

This rearrangement joins TRBV19 to TRBJ2-7, with D possibly matching TRBD2 (7 bases). V lost 6 bases and J lost 1, with 10 bases in between. This CDR3 region has 13 residues. Germline V CDR1 and CDR2: LNHDA, SQIVND (reference sequence). CDR3 in DNA: TGTGCCAGTAGGGGAGGGGGATCCTACGAGCAGTACTTC. It is translated as CASRGGGSYEQYF.